This T cell receptor beta chain is drawn from a study of blood T cell repertoires in COVID-19. Study details: T cells, B-cell-depleted T cells, or PBMCs supplied cDNA or gDNA.

Method: immunoSEQ multiplex PCR; TCRdb's copy keeps in-frame clones and lacks some. The sample lists roughly 92,000 clones, about nine tenths occurring once. From germline, CDR1 is WSHSY and CDR2 SAAADI. Trimming cost V 5 bases and J 2 bases, with 16 bases left between them. The CDR3 spans 16 residues. This sequence joins TRBV10-2 and TRBJ1-5; D possibly corresponds to TRBD1 (5 bases). Sample: peripheral blood. The TCR sequence derives from a man aged 45-65 years with acute or convalescent COVID-19. The CDR3 bases are TGCGCCAGCAGTCGGGGGGTCGGAGTAGGCAATCAGCCCCAGCATTTT. Its translation is CASSRGVGVGNQPQHF.